The 9 T cell receptor beta chains below come from one sample, sequenced in a study of T-cell reconstitution after alpha-beta-depleted transplantation in children. Construction of the TCRbeta library involved unique molecular identifiers. A single record per CDR3 protein comes from TCRdb applying MiXCR to the PCR reads. In the table there are about 590,000 distinct CDR3 sequences, over 10% of which are singletons. The starting material was PBMCs, mostly from graft donor cells, obtained 360 days after TCRalphabeta/CD19-depleted stem cell transplant. The source of these receptors is a male patient younger than 18 who had a stem cell transplant for acute myeloid leukemia, so the T cells may come from the graft donor.

This clonotype has a count of ten or more. The CDR3 protein is CASSGRQRSSYNEQFF. The CDR3 region has the DNA TGTGCCAGCAGCGGACGACAGAGGTCCTCCTACAATGAGCAGTTCTTC. The chain carries TRBV7-9 and TRBJ2-1, with D possibly matching TRBD1 (5 bases). Looked up from germline, CDR1 is SEHNR and CDR2 is FQNEAQ (reference sequence). Trimming removed 5 bases from V and 0 bases from J, with 14 bases in between. The CDR3 sequence is 16 residues long.

V and J are TRBV4-3 and TRBJ1-1, with TRBD1 matching 12 bases. Germline V CDR1 and CDR2: LGHNA, YSLEER. This CDR3 has 18 amino acids. Trimming cost V 3 bases and J 4 bases; bases outside gene matches: 12. The DNA for the CDR3 is TGCGCCAGCAGCCACTTTCCGGGGACAGGGGGCATGAGCACTGAAGCTTTCTTT. This encodes CASSHFPGTGGMSTEAFF.

This clonotype was seen only a few times. The V and J genes are TRBV29-1 and TRBJ2-1; 13 bases align to TRBD2. CDR1 and CDR2 (germline): SQVTM, ANQGSEA. The CDR3 has 18 residues. Losses at the gene ends were 2 bases for V and 9 bases for J; bases not matched to a gene: 16. The CDR3 region has the DNA TGCAGCGTTGAATCATCGGGACAGGGGGGACTAGCGGGATTTGAGCAGTTCTTC. Amino acid sequence: CSVESSGQGGLAGFEQFF.

In this sample, this clonotype turned up many times. The chain combines TRBV10-3 with TRBJ2-7, with D perhaps matching TRBD2 (7 bases). Between the trimmed V and J ends, which lost 11 bases and 3 bases, there was a span of 14 bases. Germline V lookup: CDR1 ENHRY, CDR2 SYGVKD. This CDR3 comprises 12 residues. In DNA, the CDR3 is TGTGCCGGGGGGGGCAGTTTCTACGAGCAGTACTTC. This gives the protein CAGGGSFYEQYF.

This clonotype came up a few times. The chain carries TRBV24-1 and TRBJ2-7; a weak D match, TRBD1 (6 bases). Germline CDR1 and CDR2: KGHDR and SFDVKD. V lost 4 bases and J lost 5, with 17 bases in between. The CDR3 has 15 amino acids. For the CDR3, the DNA is TGTGCCACCAGTGACCCCCGCGGACAGATAAACGAGCAGTACTTC. Protein product: CATSDPRGQINEQYF.

V gene TRBV7-3 combines with J gene TRBJ2-5; a weak D match, TRBD1 (5 bases). CDR1 is SGHTA and CDR2 is FQGTGA in the germline V gene. The CDR3 loop spans 17 amino acids. The V and J ends lost 2 bases and 1 base respectively, with 17 bases between them. The CDR3 sequence is CASSLVGAGVAQETQYF. Here the CDR3 DNA reads TGTGCCAGCAGCTTAGTAGGGGCAGGAGTAGCCCAAGAGACCCAGTACTTC.

This clonotype came up many times. The chain couples TRBV12-3 or TRBV12-4 to TRBJ2-5; no clear D gene. Trimming took off 5 bases at V and 2 bases at J, with 12 bases between the two ends. The CDR3 sequence is 14 residues long. CDR3 in DNA: TGTGCCAGCAGTCCCCGGACGATGCAAGAGACCCAGTACTTC. Its translation is CASSPRTMQETQYF.

There are a few counts of this clonotype. The chain combines TRBV7-8 with TRBJ2-7; weak D call: TRBD2 (6 bases). The CDR3 sequence is 15 residues long. Germline CDR1 reads SGHVS; CDR2 reads FQNEAQ. Trimming stripped 4 bases from V and 2 bases from J, with 15 bases between. The CDR3 here is CASSSVGGDPYEQYF. DNA of the CDR3: TGTGCCAGCAGCTCGGTTGGAGGGGACCCCTACGAGCAGTACTTC. The full variable domain, its missing parts supplied by reference TRBV7-8 and TRBJ2-7, is GAGVSQSPRYKVAKRGQDVALRCDPISGHVSLFWYQQALGQGPEFLTYFQNEAQLDKSGLPSDRFFAERPEGSVSTLKIQRTQQEDSAVYLCASSSVGGDPYEQYFGPGTRLTVT.

The chain carries TRBV9 and TRBJ2-2; 8 bases match TRBD2. Germline lookup yields CDR1 SGDLS and CDR2 YYNGEE. The CDR3 runs to 16 residues. Trimming removed 3 bases from V and 3 bases from J; junction bases left unmatched: 7. The CDR3 spells CASSARLARYTGELFF. CDR3 coding DNA: TGTGCCAGCAGCGCCCGACTAGCGCGTTACACCGGGGAGCTGTTTTTT.